These 26 T cell receptor beta chains were sequenced from one sample in a study of blood T cell repertoires in COVID-19. Using immunoSEQ multiplex PCR, the repertoire was profiled, and TCRdb retains in-frame clones only, with some absent. The data hold about 62,000 clones, with just over 70% observed a single time. The sequencing input was PBMCs or T cells enriched from blood (not recorded which). These receptors all stem from an older woman who had been exposed to COVID-19.

The chain links TRBV28 to TRBJ1-2, with D unclear. V was trimmed by 7 bases and J by 0 bases, leaving 12 bases between them. The CDR3 contains 14 residues. The germline gives CDR1 MDHEN, CDR2 SYDVKM. The CDR3 protein is CASKGGSANYGYTF. Written as DNA, the CDR3 is TGTGCCAGCAAGGGAGGCAGCGCTAACTATGGCTACACCTTC.

The chain uses TRBV5-1 and TRBJ2-2; 7 nucleotides align to TRBD2. The CDR3 runs to 16 residues. Trimming at V came to 4 bases and at J to 4 bases, leaving 10 bases not matched to a gene. CDR1 SGHRS and CDR2 YFSETQ come from the germline V gene. The DNA for the CDR3 is TGCGCCAGCAGCCCTGCTTTCGGACTAGGCACCGGGGAGCTGTTTTTT. Translation: CASSPAFGLGTGELFF.

Points on this clone: Other DNA sequences from this sample encode an identical CDR3 as well. The CDR3 spells CASSPPDRDIQYF. CDR3 nucleotides: TGTGCCAGCAGCCCCCCGGACAGAGACATTCAGTACTTC. This sequence joins TRBV21-1 and TRBJ2-4; TRBD1 reflects the table's D call only, with no check against the DNA. TRBV21-1 is deemed a pseudogene. The CDR3 runs 13 residues.

The V and J genes are TRBV27 and TRBJ2-3, with 8 bases fitting TRBD2. The J segment lost 0 bases and the V segment lost 5 bases, leaving 7 bases of the junction unmatched. The CDR3 length is 16 residues. The germline V gene encodes CDR1 MNHEY and CDR2 SMNVEV (reference sequence). CDR3 DNA: TGTGCCAGCAGTCCTAATAGCGGGGTTAGCACAGATACGCAGTATTTT. Translated, it gives CASSPNSGVSTDTQYF.

About this clone: The sample contains more than one DNA sequence encoding this CDR3. The genes are TRBV19 and TRBJ2-7, with D tentatively TRBD1 (6 bases). V was trimmed by 3 bases and J by 4 bases, leaving 10 bases between them. Germline V lookup: CDR1 LNHDA, CDR2 SQIVND (reference sequence). The CDR3 is 13 residues long. CDR3 residues: CASSIQGPYEQYF. The CDR3 DNA follows: TGTGCCAGTAGTATCCAGGGGCCGTACGAGCAGTACTTC. Full variable domain (missing parts from reference TRBV19 and TRBJ2-7): DGGITQSPKYLFRKEGQNVTLSCEQNLNHDAMYWYRQDPGQGLRLIYYSQIVNDFQKGDIAEGYSVSREKKESFPLTVTSAQKNPTAFYLCASSIQGPYEQYFGPGTRLTVT.

The chain is built from TRBV4-2 and TRBJ1-5; D is perhaps TRBD1 (6 bases). The V end was cut by 0 bases, the J end by 6 bases, with 12 bases between. This CDR3 spans 15 amino acids. CDR1 is LGHNA and CDR2 is YNFKEQ in the germline V gene. The CDR3 spells CASSQETGRSQPQHF. In DNA, the CDR3 is TGTGCCAGCAGCCAAGAAACAGGGCGCTCTCAGCCCCAGCATTTT.

The sample holds many counts of this clone. The V call is TRBV10-1, the J call TRBJ2-3; D is perhaps TRBD1 (5 bases). V was cut by 6 bases and J by 0 bases, with 13 bases left in between. CDR3 length: 15 amino acids. The germline V gene encodes CDR1 WNHNN and CDR2 SYGVQD (reference sequence). CDR3 bases: TGCGCCAGCAGCAAGGACAAGCCTAGCACAGATACGCAGTATTTT. Translated, it gives CASSKDKPSTDTQYF.

This clone has only one observation. This chain connects TRBV28 to TRBJ1-6, with 7 bases identical to TRBD1. Per germline, CDR1 MDHEN and CDR2 SYDVKM. CDR3 length: 17 residues. J lost 3 bases, V lost 6 bases, and 11 bases had no gene match. In DNA form, the CDR3 reads TGTGCCAGCAGCCCGATGACAGGGCCAAGCTATAATTCACCCCTCCACTTT. Translated, it gives CASSPMTGPSYNSPLHF. Full variable domain (outside the CDR3, taken from reference TRBV28 and TRBJ1-6): DVKVTQSSRYLVKRTGEKVFLECVQDMDHENMFWYRQDPGLGLRLIYFSYDVKMKEKGDIPEGYSVSREKKERFSLILESASTNQTSMYLCASSPMTGPSYNSPLHFGNGTRLTVT.

This chain uses TRBV24-1 with TRBJ1-5; a possible D gene is TRBD1 (6 bases). The germline gives CDR1 KGHDR, CDR2 SFDVKD. The CDR3 is 13 residues long. Trimming removed 3 bases at V and 6 bases at J, with 8 bases between. The CDR3 sequence is CATSDRTAQPQHF. The CDR3 DNA sequence: TGTGCCACCAGTGATCGGACAGCTCAGCCCCAGCATTTT.

This rearrangement joins TRBV7-6 to TRBJ2-1; TRBD1 is a possible D gene (6 bases). V was shortened by 5 bases and J by 0 bases, with 11 bases between the two germline ends. The CDR3 covers 15 residues. Germline assignment: CDR1 SGHVS and CDR2 FNYEAQ. As DNA, the CDR3 is TGTGCCAGCAGCCCGGACAGCACCTCCTACAATGAGCAGTTCTTC. It translates to CASSPDSTSYNEQFF.

This chain connects TRBV29-1 to TRBJ1-1; no definite D call. Germline V gene sequence: CDR1 SQVTM, CDR2 ANQGSEA. The V end was cut by 4 bases, the J end by 7 bases, with 13 bases between. The CDR3 has 12 residues. CDR3 DNA: TGCAGCGTTGTCCCCGGTAGCATTGAAGCTTTCTTT. Translated: CSVVPGSIEAFF.

The rearrangement links TRBV19 to TRBJ1-5; D is possibly TRBD1 (5 bases). With 4 bases removed from V and 0 bases from J, the gap between germline ends came to 13 bases. The CDR3 covers 16 residues. Germline loops: CDR1 LNHDA, CDR2 SQIVND (reference sequence). The chain's CDR3 is CASSTPGGFSNQPQHF. CDR3 coding DNA: TGTGCCAGTAGTACGCCCGGGGGATTTAGCAATCAGCCCCAGCATTTT.

The rearrangement uses TRBV2 and TRBJ1-2, with D possibly matching TRBD1 (6 bases). Per germline, CDR1 SNHLY and CDR2 FYNNEI. This CDR3 has 12 residues. V lost 7 bases, J lost 8 bases, and 14 bases lay in between. The CDR3 protein is CASNGYRDGYTF. CDR3 sequence (DNA): TGTGCCAGCAATGGGTACAGGGACGGCTACACCTTC.

The chain combines TRBV19 with TRBJ2-7; 7 bases are shared with TRBD2. J lost 0 bases, V lost 6 bases, and 8 bases had no gene match. The germline V gene encodes CDR1 LNHDA and CDR2 SQIVND (reference sequence). The CDR3 runs 15 residues. The CDR3 loop is CASRQGAGLSYEQYF. DNA of the CDR3: TGTGCCAGTAGGCAAGGAGCGGGACTCTCCTACGAGCAGTACTTC. The whole variable domain, filled in from reference TRBV19 and TRBJ2-7, reads DGGITQSPKYLFRKEGQNVTLSCEQNLNHDAMYWYRQDPGQGLRLIYYSQIVNDFQKGDIAEGYSVSREKKESFPLTVTSAQKNPTAFYLCASRQGAGLSYEQYFGPGTRLTVT.

This clone was observed a handful of times. V and J are TRBV6-5 and TRBJ2-7; TRBD1 is a possible D gene (5 bases). CDR3 length equals 14 residues. Germline lookup yields CDR1 MNHEY and CDR2 SVGAGI. Trimming cost V 6 bases and J 1 base, with 13 bases left between them. CDR3 loop: CASSWGRVSYEQYF. The DNA of the CDR3 is TGTGCCAGCAGCTGGGGCAGGGTTTCCTACGAGCAGTACTTC.

The J gene is TRBJ1-5, the V gene TRBV19; D is undetermined. The CDR3 has 12 amino acids. Germline V gene lookup returns CDR1 LNHDA and CDR2 SQIVND (reference sequence). Trimming removed 6 bases at V and 4 bases at J, with 7 bases between. This chain's CDR3 is CASSLENQPQHF. Written as DNA, the CDR3 is TGTGCCAGTAGCCTCGAGAATCAGCCCCAGCATTTT. Looking up the rest from reference TRBV19 and TRBJ1-5 gives the full variable domain: DGGITQSPKYLFRKEGQNVTLSCEQNLNHDAMYWYRQDPGQGLRLIYYSQIVNDFQKGDIAEGYSVSREKKESFPLTVTSAQKNPTAFYLCASSLENQPQHFGDGTRLSIL.

Ten or more counts support this clone. This chain joins TRBV28 and TRBJ2-4, with D maybe TRBD1 (5 bases). CDR1 is MDHEN, CDR2 SYDVKM, per germline. This CDR3 is built from 14 residues. Trimming took off 1 base at V and 7 bases at J, with 11 bases between the two ends. DNA for the CDR3: TGTGCCAGCAGTTTATCATTAGCAGGGAACATTCAGTACTTC. It specifies CASSLSLAGNIQYF. Variable domain in full (rest from reference TRBV28 and TRBJ2-4): DVKVTQSSRYLVKRTGEKVFLECVQDMDHENMFWYRQDPGLGLRLIYFSYDVKMKEKGDIPEGYSVSREKKERFSLILESASTNQTSMYLCASSLSLAGNIQYFGAGTRLSVL.

The chain is built from TRBV5-1 and TRBJ2-7; 8 bases line up with TRBD1. This CDR3 comprises 15 residues. J gave up 3 bases and V 5 bases, and 10 bases lay outside the gene matches. Germline V gene sequence: CDR1 SGHRS, CDR2 YFSETQ. CDR3 sequence: CASSRDRDRLYEQYF. The CDR3 DNA follows: TGCGCCAGCAGTCGGGACCGGGACAGGCTCTACGAGCAGTACTTC.

This chain joins TRBV30 and TRBJ2-1; 7 bases match TRBD2. J lost 8 bases, V lost 7 bases, and 11 bases had no gene match. Germline-derived CDR1 and CDR2 are GTSNPN and SVGIG (reference sequence). This CDR3 comprises 13 residues. The chain's CDR3 is CASAAGGIDEQFF. The CDR3 DNA follows: TGTGCCTCCGCGGCCGGGGGGATTGATGAGCAGTTCTTC. The complete variable domain, with remaining parts taken from reference TRBV30 and TRBJ2-1, reads SQTIHQWPATLVQPVGSPLSLECTVEGTSNPNLYWYRQAAGRGLQLLFYSVGIGQISSEVPQNLSASRPQDRQFILSSKKLLLSDSGFYLCASAAGGIDEQFFGPGTRLTVL.

The genes are TRBV7-2 and TRBJ2-4, with TRBD2 identical over 8 bases. Trimming removed 4 bases from V and 8 bases from J; junction bases left unmatched: 10. Germline CDR1 is SGHTA and CDR2 is FQGNSA. This CDR3 contains 15 residues. In nucleotides, the CDR3 is TGTGCCAGCAGCTCTAATAGCGGGGCCGTCTACATTCAGTACTTC. This gives the protein CASSSNSGAVYIQYF.

The chain joins TRBV6-5 to TRBJ1-6; no reliable D call. From germline, CDR1 is MNHEY and CDR2 SVGAGI. The CDR3 has 14 residues. The V end was cut by 4 bases, the J end by 7 bases, with 11 bases between. The CDR3 spells CASSFHNRNSPLHF. The CDR3 nucleotides read TGTGCCAGCAGTTTCCACAACAGAAATTCACCCCTCCACTTT.

The rearrangement uses TRBV6-8 and TRBJ2-1, with no clear D. This CDR3 is built from 14 residues. Trimming took 10 bases from V and 6 from J, leaving 19 bases between them. CDR1 and CDR2 (germline): MNHGY, SAAAGT. Written as DNA, the CDR3 is TGTGCCACCCCCCTTTTGGAACGACTCAATGAGCAGTTCTTC. Translating it yields CATPLLERLNEQFF.

J is TRBJ2-1 and V is TRBV24-1; 10 bases are shared with TRBD1. Germline V gene lookup returns CDR1 KGHDR and CDR2 SFDVKD. Trimming took 3 bases from V and 6 from J; bases not matched to a gene: 10. This CDR3 region has 17 residues. The CDR3 bases are TGTGCCACCAGTGATCCCACCCGGGACAGGGGTTTCAATGAGCAGTTCTTC. Its translation: CATSDPTRDRGFNEQFF.

About this clone itself: Its ends do not fully match the called genes, so a read error is possible. Other nucleotide sequences in the sample specify the same CDR3. This chain joins TRBV14 and TRBJ1-3; D unresolved. The CDR3 loop spans 17 amino acids. Germline V CDR1 and CDR2: SGHDN, FVKESK. Here the CDR3 reads CASSQELLTAASNTIYF. CDR3 nucleotides: TGCGCCAGCAGCCAAGAACTTCTAACAGCCGCGTCAAACACCATATATTTT.

In its sample, this clone was seen a few times. CDR3 amino acids: CASSQGVGQPQHF. For the CDR3, the DNA is TGTGCCAGCTCGCAGGGGGTCGGTCAGCCCCAGCATTTT. The chain has TRBV11-2 and TRBJ1-5; 7 bases line up with TRBD1. This CDR3 region has 13 residues. J lost 6 bases, V lost 8 bases, and 7 bases had no gene match. Germline V gene data show CDR1 as SGHAT and CDR2 as FQNNGV.

The J gene is TRBJ2-5, the V gene TRBV18; tentatively, D is TRBD1 (5 bases). This CDR3 contains 15 residues. The germline V and J ends were trimmed by 2 bases and 5 bases, with 15 bases remaining between them. Germline V gene lookup returns CDR1 KGHSH and CDR2 LQKENI. The CDR3 DNA reads TGTGCCAGCTCACCAAGGGAAGGGGTTTATGAGACCCAGTACTTC. This encodes CASSPREGVYETQYF.